This is a list of T cell receptor beta chains from one sample in a study of breast tumors, draining lymph nodes, adjacent tissues. TCRdb re-called the multiplex PCR reads with MiXCR, one entry per CDR3 protein. Here the sample spans 26,000 or so distinct CDR3 sequences, around 25% being singletons. Source material: breast tumor tissue. The receptors here all came from a female donor with breast cancer. Some clones in this sample may be carry-over from other donors' samples. The CDR3 runs from the conserved cysteine through the conserved F or W. A D gene is named only where the DNA matches it firmly. Size is omitted from some rows. Given values are once, few, many or a class for expanded clones.

v_call: TRBV7-9
clone_size: many
d_call: TRBD2
j_call: TRBJ2-1
cdr3_aa: CASMTVAVSGRGYNEQFF
cdr3_nt: TGTGCCAGCATGACAGTGGCGGTGAGCGGGAGAGGCTACAATGAGCAGTTCTTC

v_call: TRBV14
clone_size: many
d_call: -
j_call: TRBJ2-1
cdr3_aa: CASSQAAGFYYNEQFF
cdr3_nt: TGTGCCAGCAGCCAAGCGGCAGGGTTTTACTACAATGAGCAGTTCTTC

v_call: TRBV18
clone_size: -
d_call: TRBD1
j_call: TRBJ1-5
cdr3_aa: CVSPPGQQDQPQHF
cdr3_nt: TGTGTCAGCCCACCGGGACAGCAGGATCAGCCCCAGCATTTT

v_call: TRBV14
clone_size: -
d_call: -
j_call: TRBJ1-4
cdr3_aa: CASSWIGRGEELFF
cdr3_nt: TGTGCCAGCAGTTGGATAGGGCGAGGTGAAGAACTGTTTTTT

v_call: TRBV7-2
clone_size: many
d_call: -
j_call: TRBJ2-5
cdr3_aa: CASSSGLVGETQYF
cdr3_nt: TGTGCCAGCAGCTCGGGCCTGGTGGGGGAGACCCAGTACTTC

v_call: TRBV6-1
clone_size: medium-sized
d_call: TRBD1
j_call: TRBJ2-7
cdr3_aa: CASSPGTGRGEQYF
cdr3_nt: TGTGCCAGCAGCCCCGGGACAGGGCGGGGCGAGCAGTACTTC

v_call: TRBV28
clone_size: -
d_call: -
j_call: TRBJ2-7
cdr3_aa: CASSLGARSSYEQYF
cdr3_nt: TGTGCCAGCAGTTTAGGAGCCCGGAGCTCCTACGAGCAGTACTTC

v_call: TRBV4-2
clone_size: many
d_call: TRBD1
j_call: TRBJ2-7
cdr3_aa: CASSSDRGLEQYF
cdr3_nt: TGTGCCAGCAGCTCGGACAGGGGGCTCGAGCAGTACTTC

v_call: TRBV6-1
clone_size: many
d_call: -
j_call: TRBJ2-2
cdr3_aa: CASTAPGNTGELFF
cdr3_nt: TGTGCCAGCACCGCACCTGGGAACACCGGGGAGCTGTTTTTT

v_call: TRBV5-4
clone_size: once
d_call: -
j_call: TRBJ1-1
cdr3_aa: CASSSRESEAFF
cdr3_nt: TGTGCCAGCAGCAGCAGGGAGTCTGAAGCTTTCTTT

v_call: TRBV5-1
clone_size: many
d_call: TRBD2
j_call: TRBJ2-5
cdr3_aa: CASSLALLAGADLETQYF
cdr3_nt: TGCGCCAGCAGCTTGGCCCTTCTAGCGGGAGCTGATCTGGAGACCCAGTACTTC

v_call: TRBV6-2/TRBV6-3
clone_size: few
d_call: -
j_call: TRBJ2-2
cdr3_aa: CASSRPWAGRDTGELFF
cdr3_nt: TGTGCCAGCAGTCGCCCTTGGGCCGGGCGGGACACCGGGGAGCTGTTTTTT

v_call: TRBV20-1
clone_size: many
d_call: -
j_call: TRBJ2-3
cdr3_aa: CSAPNTGKTDTQYF
cdr3_nt: TGCAGTGCTCCCAACACAGGGAAGACAGATACGCAGTATTTT

v_call: TRBV4-2
clone_size: many
d_call: -
j_call: TRBJ1-6
cdr3_aa: CASSQGVSGSSNSPLHF
cdr3_nt: TGTGCCAGCAGCCAAGGGGTGTCGGGGTCCTCTAATTCACCCCTCCACTTT

v_call: TRBV4-2
clone_size: many
d_call: -
j_call: TRBJ2-7
cdr3_aa: CASSQDGEGDEQYF
cdr3_nt: TGTGCCAGCAGCCAAGATGGCGAGGGTGATGAGCAGTACTTC

v_call: TRBV19
clone_size: many
d_call: -
j_call: TRBJ1-2
cdr3_aa: CASTDSGYGYTF
cdr3_nt: TGTGCCAGTACCGACAGTGGCTATGGCTACACCTTC

v_call: TRBV27
clone_size: many
d_call: TRBD2
j_call: TRBJ2-5
cdr3_aa: CASSPTTSGRISGETQYF
cdr3_nt: TGTGCCAGCAGTCCCACGACTAGCGGGAGGATATCGGGGGAGACCCAGTACTTC

v_call: TRBV20-1
clone_size: many
d_call: -
j_call: TRBJ2-4
cdr3_aa: CSARVGGGVIQYF
cdr3_nt: TGCAGTGCTAGAGTAGGGGGGGGGGTCATTCAGTACTTC

v_call: TRBV20-1
clone_size: many
d_call: TRBD1
j_call: TRBJ1-5
cdr3_aa: CSVGQGAQPQHF
cdr3_nt: TGCAGTGTCGGACAGGGGGCTCAGCCCCAGCATTTT

v_call: TRBV7-6
clone_size: many
d_call: TRBD2
j_call: TRBJ2-3
cdr3_aa: CASSSEPGLANADTQYF
cdr3_nt: TGTGCCAGCAGCTCAGAGCCGGGACTAGCGAACGCAGATACGCAGTATTTT

v_call: TRBV10-3
clone_size: -
d_call: -
j_call: TRBJ1-1
cdr3_aa: CAISASGALNTEAFF
cdr3_nt: TGTGCCATCAGTGCCAGCGGGGCGCTGAACACTGAAGCTTTCTTT

v_call: TRBV27
clone_size: many
d_call: TRBD2
j_call: TRBJ2-3
cdr3_aa: CASRASVRGNTDTQYF
cdr3_nt: TGTGCCAGCAGAGCCTCGGTGCGGGGGAACACAGATACGCAGTATTTT

v_call: TRBV30
clone_size: few
d_call: -
j_call: TRBJ2-1
cdr3_aa: CAWSGWDNEQFF
cdr3_nt: TGTGCCTGGAGTGGCTGGGACAATGAGCAGTTCTTC

v_call: TRBV18
clone_size: few
d_call: -
j_call: TRBJ1-4
cdr3_aa: CASSRQETNEKLFF
cdr3_nt: TGTGCCAGCTCAAGGCAGGAGACTAATGAAAAACTGTTTTTT

v_call: TRBV2
clone_size: many
d_call: -
j_call: TRBJ1-4
cdr3_aa: CASRSTWTNEKLFF
cdr3_nt: TGTGCCAGCAGGTCTACTTGGACTAATGAAAAACTGTTTTTT

v_call: TRBV20-1
clone_size: many
d_call: -
j_call: TRBJ2-7
cdr3_aa: CSARGSWTEGSEQYF
cdr3_nt: TGCAGTGCTAGAGGATCATGGACAGAGGGGTCCGAGCAGTACTTC

v_call: TRBV6-5
clone_size: many
d_call: -
j_call: TRBJ1-4
cdr3_aa: CASSYRLNEKLFF
cdr3_nt: TGTGCCAGCAGTTACAGGCTGAATGAAAAACTGTTTTTT

v_call: TRBV3-1
clone_size: many
d_call: -
j_call: TRBJ2-5
cdr3_aa: CASSSIDRQETQYF
cdr3_nt: TGTGCCAGCAGCAGTATCGACAGACAAGAGACCCAGTACTTC

v_call: TRBV7-2
clone_size: many
d_call: -
j_call: TRBJ2-1
cdr3_aa: CASSLAAGDEQFF
cdr3_nt: TGTGCCAGCAGCTTAGCGGCGGGTGATGAGCAGTTCTTC

v_call: TRBV5-1
clone_size: medium-sized
d_call: TRBD2
j_call: TRBJ2-1
cdr3_aa: CASSHPGLVNEQFF
cdr3_nt: TGCGCCAGCAGCCACCCGGGACTAGTAAATGAGCAGTTCTTC

v_call: TRBV6-1
clone_size: many
d_call: TRBD2
j_call: TRBJ2-2
cdr3_aa: CASSVRLAVNTGELFF
cdr3_nt: TGTGCCAGCAGTGTAAGACTAGCGGTAAACACCGGGGAGCTGTTTTTT

v_call: TRBV10-2
clone_size: many
d_call: TRBD2
j_call: TRBJ2-7
cdr3_aa: CATQSWGSGGYF
cdr3_nt: TGCGCCACCCAGAGTTGGGGCAGCGGGGGGTACTTC

v_call: TRBV2
clone_size: many
d_call: -
j_call: TRBJ2-2
cdr3_aa: CASRRDIQATGELFF
cdr3_nt: TGTGCCAGCAGACGGGACATTCAGGCCACCGGGGAGCTGTTTTTT

v_call: TRBV6-5
clone_size: many
d_call: -
j_call: TRBJ1-2
cdr3_aa: CASSPTTGSYGYTF
cdr3_nt: TGTGCCAGCAGTCCCACGACTGGTTCCTATGGCTACACCTTC

v_call: TRBV6-5
clone_size: -
d_call: TRBD2
j_call: TRBJ2-1
cdr3_aa: CASSPRTSGRAWNEQFF
cdr3_nt: TGTGCCAGCAGTCCGCGGACTAGCGGGAGGGCCTGGAATGAGCAGTTCTTC

v_call: TRBV25-1
clone_size: many
d_call: -
j_call: TRBJ1-1
cdr3_aa: CASSLERNTEAFF
cdr3_nt: TGTGCCAGCAGTCTCGAGAGGAACACTGAAGCTTTCTTT

v_call: TRBV19
clone_size: many
d_call: -
j_call: TRBJ1-3
cdr3_aa: CASSGEGSGNTIYF
cdr3_nt: TGTGCCAGTAGTGGGGAAGGCTCTGGAAACACCATATATTTT

v_call: TRBV6-5
clone_size: -
d_call: TRBD1
j_call: TRBJ1-1
cdr3_aa: CASSTGQGTNTEAFF
cdr3_nt: TGTGCCAGCAGTACCGGACAGGGAACGAACACTGAAGCTTTCTTT

v_call: TRBV4-2
clone_size: many
d_call: -
j_call: TRBJ1-5
cdr3_aa: CASSQEWGYQPQHF
cdr3_nt: TGTGCCAGCAGCCAAGAATGGGGGTACCAGCCCCAGCATTTT

v_call: TRBV6-5
clone_size: many
d_call: TRBD1
j_call: TRBJ1-3
cdr3_aa: CASSYTDLRGLSPGNTIYF
cdr3_nt: TGTGCCAGCAGTTACACTGACCTCAGGGGGTTGAGTCCAGGCAACACCATATATTTT

v_call: TRBV6-5
clone_size: many
d_call: TRBD1
j_call: TRBJ1-6
cdr3_aa: CASSSKGQGVSPLHF
cdr3_nt: TGTGCCAGCAGTTCAAAGGGACAGGGGGTCTCACCCCTCCACTTT

v_call: TRBV20-1
clone_size: many
d_call: -
j_call: TRBJ2-7
cdr3_aa: CSAILPTYEQYF
cdr3_nt: TGCAGTGCTATTCTCCCAACGTACGAGCAGTACTTC

v_call: TRBV20-1
clone_size: medium-sized
d_call: -
j_call: TRBJ2-7
cdr3_aa: CSARRHAFYEQYF
cdr3_nt: TGCAGTGCCAGACGACACGCGTTCTACGAGCAGTACTTC

v_call: TRBV12-3/TRBV12-4
clone_size: many
d_call: -
j_call: TRBJ2-7
cdr3_aa: CASSSRQETYEQYF
cdr3_nt: TGTGCCAGCAGTTCGAGACAGGAAACCTACGAGCAGTACTTC

v_call: TRBV4-1
clone_size: many
d_call: TRBD2
j_call: TRBJ2-3
cdr3_aa: CASSQAPWVAGGSTDTQYF
cdr3_nt: TGCGCCAGCAGCCAAGCCCCGTGGGTTGCGGGAGGTAGCACAGATACGCAGTATTTT

v_call: TRBV5-6
clone_size: many
d_call: -
j_call: TRBJ1-2
cdr3_aa: CASSFRTANYGYTF
cdr3_nt: TGTGCCAGCAGCTTCAGGACAGCTAACTATGGCTACACCTTC

v_call: TRBV13
clone_size: large
d_call: -
j_call: TRBJ2-1
cdr3_aa: CASSHGRAYNEQFF
cdr3_nt: TGTGCCAGCAGCCACGGACGGGCCTACAATGAGCAGTTCTTC

v_call: TRBV4-1
clone_size: few
d_call: -
j_call: TRBJ2-4
cdr3_aa: CASSQGPGGHLKNIQYF
cdr3_nt: TGCGCCAGCAGCCAAGGCCCGGGGGGACACTTGAAAAACATTCAGTACTTC

v_call: TRBV6-5
clone_size: many
d_call: TRBD1
j_call: TRBJ2-7
cdr3_aa: CASSYSGTAYEQYF
cdr3_nt: TGTGCCAGCAGTTACTCCGGGACAGCCTACGAGCAGTACTTC

v_call: TRBV4-2
clone_size: many
d_call: -
j_call: TRBJ2-3
cdr3_aa: CASSPRYPTSTDTQYF
cdr3_nt: TGTGCCAGCAGCCCTCGATACCCGACGAGCACAGATACGCAGTATTTT

v_call: TRBV28
clone_size: -
d_call: -
j_call: TRBJ2-2
cdr3_aa: CASSLSGTPNTGELFF
cdr3_nt: TGTGCCAGCAGTTTATCCGGGACACCAAACACCGGGGAGCTGTTTTTT

v_call: TRBV15
clone_size: many
d_call: -
j_call: TRBJ2-1
cdr3_aa: CATSSSSTGRDNEQFF
cdr3_nt: TGTGCCACCAGCAGTTCCTCGACAGGGAGGGACAATGAGCAGTTCTTC

v_call: TRBV20-1
clone_size: -
d_call: -
j_call: TRBJ2-3
cdr3_aa: CSAQKTDTQYF
cdr3_nt: TGCAGTGCTCAGAAAACAGACACGCAGTATTTT

v_call: TRBV11-2
clone_size: many
d_call: -
j_call: TRBJ2-1
cdr3_aa: CASSPTGVEQFF
cdr3_nt: TGTGCCAGCAGCCCAACGGGAGTAGAGCAGTTCTTC

v_call: TRBV10-3
clone_size: -
d_call: TRBD1
j_call: TRBJ2-5
cdr3_aa: CAISESGQGPETQYF
cdr3_nt: TGTGCCATCAGTGAGTCTGGACAGGGCCCAGAGACCCAGTACTTC